This T cell receptor beta chain was obtained from a study of T cells in Graves' hyperthyroidism and ophthalmopathy. Study conclusions and caveats: Clonotypes that were expanded in thyroid above 0.001 mostly appeared in blood too. Ophthalmopathy was told apart from stable hyperthyroidism by a 13 V-J model. Ophthalmopathy was model-predicted a median 6.5 months pre-onset.

The investigators amplified TCR beta CDR3 regions from RNA transcripts. In the first-round RT-PCR of the TCR CDR3, the HTBI primer set was used. Each CDR3 protein gets one entry after TCRdb re-called the multiplex PCR reads with MiXCR. The sample includes 750,000 to 900,000 distinct CDR3 sequences, approximately 40% of them seen just once. This clonotype was detected ten times or more. The antigen remains undetermined. Looked up from germline, CDR1 is KGHDR and CDR2 is SFDVKD. This CDR3 spans 13 amino acids. The V end lost 5 bases, the J end lost 0 bases, and 6 bases lay between the germline ends. The sample comprised blood. The V and J genes are TRBV24-1 and TRBJ1-1; no reliable D call. This TCR came from a man aged 18 to 30 with Graves' hyperthyroidism. The CDR3 region has the DNA TGTGCCACCAGTGGAGGTTTGAACACTGAAGCTTTCTTT. This translates into CATSGGLNTEAFF.